These T cell receptor beta chains were read from a single sample in a study of blood T cell repertoires in COVID-19. Produced via immunoSEQ multiplex PCR; TCRdb's table is partial and in-frame only. This sample has approximately 300,000 clones, with 85% found just once. Sequencing was done on a sample of peripheral blood. The receptors come from a woman between 45 and 60 years old with active or convalescent COVID-19. Both conserved end residues are part of each CDR3. The order of the fields is D gene, clone size, J gene, V gene, CDR3 DNA, CDR3 protein. A D gene is named only where the DNA matches it firmly. Size is omitted from some rows. Given values are once, few, many or a class for expanded clones.

D: TRBD2; size: -; J: TRBJ2-7; V: TRBV27; DNA: TGTGCCAGCAGTTTGGCCGGGACTAGCGTCTCCTACGAGCAGTACTTC; CDR3: CASSLAGTSVSYEQYF
D: TRBD2; size: -; J: TRBJ2-5; V: TRBV3-1/TRBV3-2; DNA: TGTGCCAGCAGACTAGCGGGAGAAGAAGAGACCCAGTACTTC; CDR3: CASRLAGEEETQYF
D: -; size: -; J: TRBJ1-2; V: TRBV28; DNA: TGTGCCAGCACCACAGGGTCCTATGGCTACACCTTC; CDR3: CASTTGSYGYTF
D: -; size: -; J: TRBJ1-5; V: TRBV7-8; DNA: TGTGCCAGCAGCTTAGAAAGGGGACTCAATCAGCCCCAGCATTTT; CDR3: CASSLERGLNQPQHF
D: TRBD2; size: -; J: TRBJ2-7; V: TRBV7-9; DNA: TGTGCCAGCAGCGATACAGCGGGGCCCTCCTACGAGCAGTACTTC; CDR3: CASSDTAGPSYEQYF
D: -; size: -; J: TRBJ1-4; V: TRBV19; DNA: TGTGCCAGTAGTAAAGAGACAGGTTCTAAGGCAACTAATGAAAAACTGTTTTTT; CDR3: CASSKETGSKATNEKLFF
D: -; size: -; J: TRBJ2-4; V: TRBV10-3; DNA: TGTGCCATCAGTGAGGGTCGGGGGTCCAAAAACATTCAGTACTTC; CDR3: CAISEGRGSKNIQYF
D: -; size: few; J: TRBJ1-1; V: TRBV27; DNA: TGTGCCAGCAGTTTGAGGGGGACGGGGAACACTGAAGCTTTCTTT; CDR3: CASSLRGTGNTEAFF
D: -; size: once; J: TRBJ2-1; V: TRBV5-1; DNA: TGCGCCAGCAGCTTGACTACCGGGGTCTCCTACAATGAGCAGTTCTTC; CDR3: CASSLTTGVSYNEQFF
D: -; size: -; J: TRBJ2-1; V: TRBV3-1/TRBV3-2; DNA: TGTGCCAGCAGCCAAGTTACTGGACAGCCCAATGAGCAGTTCTTC; CDR3: CASSQVTGQPNEQFF
D: -; size: -; J: TRBJ1-1; V: TRBV18; DNA: TGTGCCAGCTCACCGACTAAGGCACAGATTGAAGCTTTCTTT; CDR3: CASSPTKAQIEAFF
D: TRBD2; size: -; J: TRBJ2-1; V: TRBV2; DNA: TGTGCCAGCAGTGAACTAGCGGGAACCTACAATGAGCAGTTCTTC; CDR3: CASSELAGTYNEQFF
D: -; size: once; J: TRBJ2-7; V: TRBV11-1; DNA: TGTGCCAGCAGACCCCTAGACCCCCAAAAGCCCGAGCAGTACTTC; CDR3: CASRPLDPQKPEQYF
D: TRBD2; size: -; J: TRBJ2-7; V: TRBV30; DNA: TGTGCCTGGAGTGGGACTAGCGGGGTCTACGAGCAGTACTTC; CDR3: CAWSGTSGVYEQYF
D: -; size: -; J: TRBJ1-5; V: TRBV21-1; DNA: TGTGCCAGCAGCAAAGAAGCCCGACAGGGAGAAAGCAATCAGCCCCAGCATTTT; CDR3: CASSKEARQGESNQPQHF
D: -; size: once; J: TRBJ1-6; V: TRBV2; DNA: TGTGCCAGCAGTGGTACGGGGGGGCGCGGTTCACCCCTCCACTTT; CDR3: CASSGTGGRGSPLHF
D: -; size: -; J: TRBJ1-1; V: TRBV6-5; DNA: TGTGCCAGCAGTACCTCGCAGGGAGGCACTGAAGCTTTCTTT; CDR3: CASSTSQGGTEAFF
D: -; size: -; J: TRBJ1-5; V: TRBV30; DNA: TGTGCCTGGAGTGTAGGGGGACGGGGCAATCAGCCCCAGCATTTT; CDR3: CAWSVGGRGNQPQHF
D: -; size: few; J: TRBJ1-5; V: TRBV10-2; DNA: TGCGCCAGCAGTGATAGTTCTAGCAATCAGCCCCAGCATTTT; CDR3: CASSDSSSNQPQHF
D: TRBD1; size: -; J: TRBJ2-7; V: TRBV18; DNA: TGTGCCAGCTCACCCCGACAGGGGCCTTCCTACGAGCAGTACTTC; CDR3: CASSPRQGPSYEQYF
D: -; size: once; J: TRBJ1-1; V: TRBV10-3; DNA: TGTGCCATGACGGCAGAGGCGGTCCACACTGAAGCTTTCTTT; CDR3: CAMTAEAVHTEAFF
D: TRBD1; size: once; J: TRBJ1-2; V: TRBV29-1; DNA: TGCAGCGTTGAGGGGGACAGAAACTATGGCTACACCTTC; CDR3: CSVEGDRNYGYTF
D: TRBD1; size: -; J: TRBJ1-6; V: TRBV12-5; DNA: TGTGCTAGTGGTTTGGCCTCCGGGACAGGGGATTCACCCCTCCACTTT; CDR3: CASGLASGTGDSPLHF
D: -; size: few; J: TRBJ1-1; V: TRBV16; DNA: TGTGCCAGCAGCCAATCGGCGGGGGGCGGCACTGAAGCTTTCTTT; CDR3: CASSQSAGGGTEAFF
D: -; size: once; J: TRBJ1-2; V: TRBV19; DNA: TGTGCCAGTAGTATAGGCCGGACAACAGGACGTCCTAACTATGGCTACACCTTC; CDR3: CASSIGRTTGRPNYGYTF
D: TRBD1; size: -; J: TRBJ1-1; V: TRBV7-9; DNA: TGTGCCAGCAGTTACACAGGGGACACTGAAGCTTTCTTT; CDR3: CASSYTGDTEAFF